The rows below give T cell receptor beta chains drawn from one sample of a study of response to subunit inactivated influenza vaccine. TCRdb re-called the RT-PCR reads through MiXCR, storing one row per CDR3 protein. The data hold about 520,000 distinct CDR3 sequences, with approximately 6.9% observed a single time. The sequencing used PBMCs from blood, collected around 25 months after vaccination. All receptors derive from a man between 50 and 70 years old who received an inactivated influenza vaccine. The CDR3 runs from the conserved cysteine through the conserved F or W.

TRBJ2-5 15 TRBV12-3/TRBV12-4 CASSPQDLRWETQYF
TRBJ2-7 15 TRBV27 CASSFGTSASYEQYF
TRBJ2-7 13 TRBV2 CASTQTQAGEQYF
TRBJ1-6 14 TRBV27 CASSFRGDNSPLHF
TRBJ2-2 18 TRBV4-3 CASSQEMGWYANTGELFF
TRBJ2-5 15 TRBV7-9 CASSSLAGVGETQYF
TRBJ1-2 15 TRBV4-1 CASSQNRASLYGYTF
TRBJ1-2 13 TRBV20-1 CSARDSQVYGYTF
TRBJ2-3 16 TRBV12-3/TRBV12-4 CASSGSGGASTDTQYF
TRBJ2-3 12 TRBV20-1 CSAPRGTDTQYF
TRBJ2-2 15 TRBV5-1 CASSLRLSSTGELFF
TRBJ2-7 14 TRBV15 CATSRTLKVTEQYF
TRBJ2-3 14 TRBV29-1 CSVKGGSGTDTQYF
TRBJ2-1 18 TRBV20-1 CSAPIGLAGVISYNEQFF
TRBJ1-4 15 TRBV5-1 CASSLADTEGEKLFF
TRBJ2-2 15 TRBV6-5 CASSYSGQGFGELFF
TRBJ2-7 15 TRBV27 CASSPDRVIPYEQYF
TRBJ2-1 17 TRBV6-5 CASSYVTSGGGNNEQFF
TRBJ1-1 11 TRBV24-1 CATSSHTEAFF
TRBJ2-3 16 TRBV11-2 CASSLDLAGRTDTQYF
TRBJ2-3 14 TRBV5-5 CASSLAFITDTQYF
TRBJ1-2 14 TRBV10-3 CAITRDSSNYGYTF
TRBJ2-2 14 TRBV6-2/TRBV6-3 CASSSQRYTGELFF
TRBJ2-2 16 TRBV20-1 CSTPSLNKGVTGELFF
TRBJ2-1 14 TRBV11-2 CASSFLSVRNEQFF
TRBJ2-5 12 TRBV11-2 CASTSLQETQYF
TRBJ1-5 15 TRBV3-1 CASSQGQGLNQPQHF
TRBJ2-1 12 TRBV29-1 CSGTSGNNEQFF
TRBJ2-7 17 TRBV10-3 CAISESGAGTGDFGQYF
TRBJ2-7 14 TRBV27 CASSLSLAAYEQYF
TRBJ2-2 16 TRBV6-1 CASRSFPLERVGELFF
TRBJ2-1 14 TRBV6-4 CASSPGGANNEQFF
TRBJ2-2 12 TRBV30 CAWSKGVGELFF
TRBJ1-1 12 TRBV29-1 CSAQELNTEAFF
TRBJ1-1 15 TRBV7-2 CASSTTGALNTEAFF
TRBJ2-1 15 TRBV29-1 CSAKGLADSYNEQFF
TRBJ2-1 12 TRBV18 CASSPRAAQQFF
TRBJ2-1 16 TRBV7-2 CASSLASGGPYNEQFF
TRBJ2-5 14 TRBV20-1 CSARPVVLGETQYF
TRBJ1-2 14 TRBV9 CASSVGSGGDGYTF
TRBJ2-5 13 TRBV4-3 CASSQEYRETQYF
TRBJ1-2 14 TRBV7-2 CASSDGDFSYGYTF
TRBJ2-7 14 TRBV5-1 CASSENSASYEQYF
TRBJ2-6 14 TRBV29-1 CSVGTGSGANVLTF
TRBJ2-5 16 TRBV4-2 CASSQDQGQVRETQYF
TRBJ2-2 12 TRBV24-1 CATRTGTGELFF
TRBJ2-1 12 TRBV6-6 CASSTLGNEQFF
TRBJ1-5 16 TRBV20-1 CSASILSGYSNQPQHF
TRBJ2-3 13 TRBV6-2/TRBV6-3 CASSRRRGDTQYF
TRBJ2-3 17 TRBV20-1 CSARAPGLAEGTDTQYF